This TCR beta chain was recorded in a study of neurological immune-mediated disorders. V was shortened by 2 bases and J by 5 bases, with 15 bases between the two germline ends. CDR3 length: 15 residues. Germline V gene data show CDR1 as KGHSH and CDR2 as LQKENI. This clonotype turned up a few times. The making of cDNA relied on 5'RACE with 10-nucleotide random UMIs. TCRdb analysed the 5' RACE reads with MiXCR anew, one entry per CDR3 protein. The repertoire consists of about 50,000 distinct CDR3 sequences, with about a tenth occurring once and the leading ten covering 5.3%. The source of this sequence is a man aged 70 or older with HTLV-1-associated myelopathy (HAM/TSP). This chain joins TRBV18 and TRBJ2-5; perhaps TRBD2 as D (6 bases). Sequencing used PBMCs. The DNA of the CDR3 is TGTGCCAGCTCACCAAGGCCGGGGAGGCGGGAGACCCAGTACTTC. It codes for CASSPRPGRRETQYF.